The clone carrying this TCR beta chain was seen a few times. This entry belongs to a study of blood T cell repertoires in COVID-19. Study at large: There were acute and convalescent COVID-19 samples, and they came from the United States, Italy and Spain.

The CDR3 extends over 14 amino acids. Repertoires were generated with immunoSEQ multiplex PCR, while TCRdb's copy carries only in-frame clones and drops some. In the table there are some 89,000 clones, more than 65% of which are singletons. Sequencing input: peripheral blood. This TCR was sampled from a man aged 65 to 79 with acute or convalescent COVID-19. The chain combines TRBV21-1 with TRBJ1-4; the table's D call, TRBD1, was not checked against the DNA. TRBV21-1 is a documented pseudogene. The CDR3 coding sequence is TGTGCCAGCACGACCGGGACAGAGAATGAAAAACTGTTTTTT. This sequence encodes CASTTGTENEKLFF.